This is a list of T cell receptor beta chains from one sample in a study of blood T cell repertoires in COVID-19. The protocol was immunoSEQ multiplex PCR, while the TCRdb copy is restricted to in-frame clones and leaves out a portion. In the table there are more than 400,000 clones, 87% of which are singletons. Sequencing used PBMCs or T cells enriched from blood (not recorded which). The receptors were sampled from a woman aged 18 to 35 who had recovered from COVID-19. Both conserved end residues are part of each CDR3. D genes are given only for firm matches. A row's size may be missing; if present it is once, few, many or a size class.

>17|TRBV11-2|TRBJ2-7|TRBD1|once
CASSETSGRGQVGEQYF
TGTGCCAGCAGCGAGACATCCGGCAGGGGGCAAGTAGGGGAGCAGTACTTC
>12|TRBV12-3/TRBV12-4|TRBJ2-3|-|-
CASSLGRDTQYF
TGTGCCAGCAGTCTCGGGAGAGATACGCAGTATTTT
>14|TRBV4-1|TRBJ1-2|-|-
CASSRSLEYYGYTF
TGCGCCAGCAGTCGTAGCTTGGAATACTATGGCTACACCTTC
>13|TRBV27|TRBJ2-1|TRBD2|-
CASSDGRGGQQFF
TGTGCCAGCAGTGATGGGCGGGGGGGACAGCAGTTCTTC
>15|TRBV5-6|TRBJ1-2|TRBD1|-
CASSLYAGGTYGYTF
TGTGCCAGCAGCTTGTATGCAGGGGGCACCTATGGCTACACCTTC
>14|TRBV11-2|TRBJ1-6|-|-
CASSFPGAWEPLHF
TGTGCCAGCAGCTTCCCAGGGGCCTGGGAGCCCCTCCACTTT
>16|TRBV30|TRBJ1-1|TRBD1|-
CAWSAQTGTLNTEAFF
TGTGCCTGGAGCGCTCAGACAGGGACCCTTAACACTGAAGCTTTCTTT
>12|TRBV11-2|TRBJ1-1|-|few
CASSLSAERAFF
TGTGCCAGCAGCTTGTCGGCAGAGCGGGCTTTCTTT
>15|TRBV6-1|TRBJ2-7|-|once
CASSEARGLSYEQYF
TGTGCCAGCAGTGAAGCTAGGGGTCTCTCCTACGAGCAGTACTTC
>14|TRBV11-3|TRBJ2-3|-|-
CASSSMTGTDTQYF
TGTGCCAGCAGCTCGATGACAGGAACAGATACGCAGTATTTT
>15|TRBV3-1/TRBV3-2|TRBJ2-1|-|once
CASSQGLQVSYEQFF
TGTGCCAGCAGCCAAGGGCTACAGGTTTCATATGAGCAGTTCTTC
>11|TRBV5-5|TRBJ2-1|-|-
CASSLYGEQFF
TGTGCCAGCAGCTTGTACGGTGAGCAGTTCTTC
>18|TRBV7-6|TRBJ2-7|-|-
CASSPTGTHKDPSYEQYF
TGTGCCAGCAGCCCCACCGGGACACACAAGGACCCATCCTACGAGCAGTACTTC
>15|TRBV6-5|TRBJ2-1|-|-
CASSSRAEALNEQFF
TGTGCCAGCAGCAGTCGCGCAGAGGCCCTGAATGAGCAGTTCTTC
>14|TRBV7-2|TRBJ2-3|-|-
CASSRGSSTDTQYF
TGTGCCAGCTCGAGGGGGAGTAGCACAGATACGCAGTATTTT
>12|TRBV12-3/TRBV12-4|TRBJ2-5|-|-
CASSRIGWSQYF
TGTGCCAGCAGCCGGATCGGGTGGTCCCAGTACTTC
>14|TRBV3-1/TRBV3-2|TRBJ2-7|TRBD1|few
CASSHGTGHYEQYF
TGTGCCAGCAGCCACGGGACAGGGCACTACGAGCAGTACTTC
>13|TRBV2|TRBJ2-1|-|-
CASNGGSNNEQFF
TGTGCCAGCAACGGCGGCAGTAACAATGAGCAGTTCTTC
>13|TRBV7-8|TRBJ1-2|-|-
CASSPLMREGYTF
TGTGCCAGCAGCCCTCTAATGAGGGAAGGCTACACCTTC
>15|TRBV18|TRBJ1-2|-|-
CASSPGLSAESGYTF
TGTGCCAGCTCACCCGGTCTCTCCGCCGAGTCAGGCTACACCTTC
>14|TRBV19|TRBJ2-7|TRBD2|-
CASRGETTNYEQYF
TGTGCTTCCCGGGGGGAAACGACGAATTACGAGCAGTACTTC
>13|TRBV7-3|TRBJ1-6|TRBD1|once
CASSLGQGTPLHF
TGTGCCAGCAGCCTCGGACAGGGAACACCCCTCCACTTT
>16|TRBV5-1|TRBJ2-3|-|-
CASSWTPGISTDTQYF
TGCGCCAGCAGCTGGACGCCAGGGATCAGCACAGATACGCAGTATTTT
>16|TRBV7-2|TRBJ2-1|-|few
CASSPVGGPAYNEQFF
TGTGCCAGCAGCCCCGTCGGGGGTCCAGCCTACAATGAGCAGTTCTTC